Listed here are 16 T cell receptor beta chains from one sample, sequenced in a study of T cell responses to AZD1222 COVID-19 vaccine. Here immunoSEQ multiplex PCR was the method, and the copy in TCRdb shows in-frame clones only, minus some. The table has about 21,000 clones, approximately 86% seen once. Sequenced material: peripheral blood, taken on day 0 of AZD1222 vaccination. All receptors come from an adult in good health.

Relative to its sample, this clone is medium-sized (0.01 to 0.1%). The CDR3 coding sequence is TGTGCCAGCAGCTCAGGGGCAAGGGGCCAAGAGACCCAGTACTTC. Residues: CASSSGARGQETQYF. V usage is TRBV28 and J usage is TRBJ2-5, with D possibly matching TRBD1 (6 bases). This CDR3 region has 15 residues. Germline-derived CDR1 and CDR2 are MDHEN and SYDVKM. V shed 6 bases and J shed 1 base, with 15 bases lying between them.

This clone was observed a few times. The chain links TRBV4-3 to TRBJ1-6, with 8 bases that match TRBD1. This CDR3 contains 14 residues. Per germline, CDR1 LGHNA and CDR2 YSLEER. The V gene end was trimmed by 1 base and the J gene end by 7 bases; junction bases not matched to a gene: 0. CDR3 region: CASSQGQGNSPLHF. The CDR3 DNA follows: TGCGCCAGCAGCCAAGGACAGGGGAATTCACCCCTCCACTTT.

The CDR3 sequence is CASSGTSLSNEQFF. The CDR3 region has the DNA TGTGCCAGTTCCGGGACTAGTCTTTCCAATGAGCAGTTCTTC. The chain is built from TRBV19 and TRBJ2-1; 8 bases agree with TRBD2. Germline V gene data show CDR1 as LNHDA and CDR2 as SQIVND (reference sequence). Germline trimming cut 8 bases from V and 6 bases from J; bases unmatched to any gene: 9. The length of the CDR3 is 14 residues.

This clone was seen once. V and J are TRBV3-1 (or the pseudogene TRBV3-2) and TRBJ2-5, with D unclear. The V and J ends lost 3 bases and 2 bases respectively, with 7 bases between them. This CDR3 region has 13 residues. Germline V CDR1 and CDR2: LGHDT, YNNKEL (reference sequence). CDR3 amino acids: CASSHNLQETQYF. In DNA, the CDR3 is TGTGCCAGCAGCCATAACCTTCAAGAGACCCAGTACTTC.

The CDR3 is CASSLGQNYGYTF. CDR3 sequence (DNA): TGTGCCAGCAGCTTAGGACAGAACTATGGCTACACCTTC. The chain carries TRBV7-9 and TRBJ1-2, with D perhaps matching TRBD1 (5 bases). The germline CDR1 and CDR2 sequences are SEHNR and FQNEAQ (reference sequence). Trimming took 1 base from V and 2 from J, leaving 5 bases between them. There are 13 residues in the CDR3.

The rearrangement uses TRBV7-7 and TRBJ2-5; 10 bases line up with TRBD2. Trimming at V came to 5 bases and at J to 0 bases, leaving 12 bases not matched to a gene. The CDR3 loop spans 18 amino acids. In germline, CDR1 is SSHAT, CDR2 FNYEAQ (reference sequence). CDR3 coding DNA: TGTGCCAGCAGCCCCTCCCGAGCGGGGGGGCTGTACCAAGAGACCCAGTACTTC. Its translation is CASSPSRAGGLYQETQYF.

This chain joins TRBV9 and TRBJ1-2; TRBD1 matches 8 bases. The CDR3 loop spans 16 amino acids. Germline V gene lookup returns CDR1 SGDLS and CDR2 YYNGEE. V lost 0 bases and J lost 8; bases outside the gene matches: 12. CDR3 in DNA: TGTGCCAGCAGCGTAGCTCCGGACAGGGTGCATCTCGGCTACACCTTC. Protein sequence: CASSVAPDRVHLGYTF.

This clone was counted a few times. The gene calls are TRBV7-9 and TRBJ2-1; D is ambiguous. The germline CDR1 and CDR2 sequences are SEHNR and FQNEAQ (reference sequence). V gave up 6 bases and J gave up 4 bases, with 7 bases separating them. The CDR3 is 12 amino acids. The DNA of the CDR3 is TGTGCCAGCAGACCGTCGTACAATGAGCAGTTCTTC. Protein sequence: CASRPSYNEQFF.

The chain links TRBV14 to TRBJ2-1, with D perhaps TRBD2 (5 bases). CDR3 length: 15 amino acids. V shed 5 bases and J shed 0 bases, with 11 bases lying between them. Looked up from germline, CDR1 is SGHDN and CDR2 is FVKESK. The CDR3 protein is CASSSWTGSYNEQFF. The CDR3 DNA follows: TGTGCCAGCAGCTCCTGGACTGGCTCCTACAATGAGCAGTTCTTC.

The chain is built from TRBV24-1 and TRBJ2-1; D gene unclear. Between the trimmed V and J ends, which lost 6 bases and 0 bases, there was a span of 11 bases. CDR1 and CDR2 from the germline V gene are KGHDR and SFDVKD. CDR3 length: 15 residues. The DNA for the CDR3 is TGTGCCACCAGTCAAGATGAGACCTCCTACAATGAGCAGTTCTTC. Translating gives CATSQDETSYNEQFF.

The chain uses TRBV19 and TRBJ2-1, with 9 bases aligning to TRBD1. CDR1 is LNHDA, CDR2 SQIVND, per germline (reference sequence). The CDR3 length is 13 residues. J gave up 9 bases and V 4 bases, and 4 bases lay outside the gene matches. CDR3 in amino acids: CASSSTGGLEQFF. CDR3 coding DNA: TGTGCCAGTAGTAGCACAGGGGGCCTTGAGCAGTTCTTC.

The J gene is TRBJ2-3, the V gene TRBV2, with D hard to call. V lost 7 bases and J 5 bases, leaving 10 bases between the germline ends. CDR1 and CDR2 (germline): SNHLY, FYNNEI. This CDR3 has 12 amino acids. CDR3 region: CASILRGDTQYF. The CDR3 DNA follows: TGTGCCAGCATCTTAAGAGGAGATACGCAGTATTTT.

This chain uses TRBV18 with TRBJ2-2; D is undetermined. V lost 6 bases and J 6 bases, leaving 14 bases between the germline ends. The CDR3 sequence is 14 residues long. Germline V gene data show CDR1 as KGHSH and CDR2 as LQKENI. CDR3 loop: CASSPVGSAGELFF. The CDR3 coding sequence is TGTGCCAGCTCCCCGGTGGGATCGGCCGGGGAGCTGTTTTTT.

This CDR3 is CASSEREGNEQYF. In nucleotides, the CDR3 is TGTGCCAGCAGCGAGAGAGAGGGGAACGAGCAGTACTTC. The chain has TRBV11-1 and TRBJ2-7, with D perhaps given as TRBD1 or TRBD2 (5 bases each). This CDR3 spans 13 amino acids. The ends were cut back, 5 bases at V and 5 bases at J, with 13 bases in the middle. The germline V gene encodes CDR1 SGHAT and CDR2 FQDESV (reference sequence).

The V gene is TRBV6-2 or TRBV6-3, the J gene TRBJ1-5, with D hard to call. This CDR3 is built from 18 residues. The germline V gene has CDR1 MNHEY and CDR2 SVGEGT. V lost 2 bases to trimming and J lost 4 bases, with 21 bases between them. CDR3 DNA sequence: TGTGCCAGCAGTTACCAGAGTGAAGGGAGAGAGGAGAATCAGCCCCAGCATTTT. As protein: CASSYQSEGREENQPQHF.

The CDR3 bases are TGTGCCAGCAGTGGATTAACGGGACAGAAGCCAAATGAGCAGTTCTTC. It encodes CASSGLTGQKPNEQFF. The J gene is TRBJ2-1, the V gene TRBV2; 7 nucleotides agree with TRBD1. The CDR3 length is 16 residues. Looked up from germline, CDR1 is SNHLY and CDR2 is FYNNEI. V shed 4 bases and J 7 bases; nucleotides not matched to a gene: 13.